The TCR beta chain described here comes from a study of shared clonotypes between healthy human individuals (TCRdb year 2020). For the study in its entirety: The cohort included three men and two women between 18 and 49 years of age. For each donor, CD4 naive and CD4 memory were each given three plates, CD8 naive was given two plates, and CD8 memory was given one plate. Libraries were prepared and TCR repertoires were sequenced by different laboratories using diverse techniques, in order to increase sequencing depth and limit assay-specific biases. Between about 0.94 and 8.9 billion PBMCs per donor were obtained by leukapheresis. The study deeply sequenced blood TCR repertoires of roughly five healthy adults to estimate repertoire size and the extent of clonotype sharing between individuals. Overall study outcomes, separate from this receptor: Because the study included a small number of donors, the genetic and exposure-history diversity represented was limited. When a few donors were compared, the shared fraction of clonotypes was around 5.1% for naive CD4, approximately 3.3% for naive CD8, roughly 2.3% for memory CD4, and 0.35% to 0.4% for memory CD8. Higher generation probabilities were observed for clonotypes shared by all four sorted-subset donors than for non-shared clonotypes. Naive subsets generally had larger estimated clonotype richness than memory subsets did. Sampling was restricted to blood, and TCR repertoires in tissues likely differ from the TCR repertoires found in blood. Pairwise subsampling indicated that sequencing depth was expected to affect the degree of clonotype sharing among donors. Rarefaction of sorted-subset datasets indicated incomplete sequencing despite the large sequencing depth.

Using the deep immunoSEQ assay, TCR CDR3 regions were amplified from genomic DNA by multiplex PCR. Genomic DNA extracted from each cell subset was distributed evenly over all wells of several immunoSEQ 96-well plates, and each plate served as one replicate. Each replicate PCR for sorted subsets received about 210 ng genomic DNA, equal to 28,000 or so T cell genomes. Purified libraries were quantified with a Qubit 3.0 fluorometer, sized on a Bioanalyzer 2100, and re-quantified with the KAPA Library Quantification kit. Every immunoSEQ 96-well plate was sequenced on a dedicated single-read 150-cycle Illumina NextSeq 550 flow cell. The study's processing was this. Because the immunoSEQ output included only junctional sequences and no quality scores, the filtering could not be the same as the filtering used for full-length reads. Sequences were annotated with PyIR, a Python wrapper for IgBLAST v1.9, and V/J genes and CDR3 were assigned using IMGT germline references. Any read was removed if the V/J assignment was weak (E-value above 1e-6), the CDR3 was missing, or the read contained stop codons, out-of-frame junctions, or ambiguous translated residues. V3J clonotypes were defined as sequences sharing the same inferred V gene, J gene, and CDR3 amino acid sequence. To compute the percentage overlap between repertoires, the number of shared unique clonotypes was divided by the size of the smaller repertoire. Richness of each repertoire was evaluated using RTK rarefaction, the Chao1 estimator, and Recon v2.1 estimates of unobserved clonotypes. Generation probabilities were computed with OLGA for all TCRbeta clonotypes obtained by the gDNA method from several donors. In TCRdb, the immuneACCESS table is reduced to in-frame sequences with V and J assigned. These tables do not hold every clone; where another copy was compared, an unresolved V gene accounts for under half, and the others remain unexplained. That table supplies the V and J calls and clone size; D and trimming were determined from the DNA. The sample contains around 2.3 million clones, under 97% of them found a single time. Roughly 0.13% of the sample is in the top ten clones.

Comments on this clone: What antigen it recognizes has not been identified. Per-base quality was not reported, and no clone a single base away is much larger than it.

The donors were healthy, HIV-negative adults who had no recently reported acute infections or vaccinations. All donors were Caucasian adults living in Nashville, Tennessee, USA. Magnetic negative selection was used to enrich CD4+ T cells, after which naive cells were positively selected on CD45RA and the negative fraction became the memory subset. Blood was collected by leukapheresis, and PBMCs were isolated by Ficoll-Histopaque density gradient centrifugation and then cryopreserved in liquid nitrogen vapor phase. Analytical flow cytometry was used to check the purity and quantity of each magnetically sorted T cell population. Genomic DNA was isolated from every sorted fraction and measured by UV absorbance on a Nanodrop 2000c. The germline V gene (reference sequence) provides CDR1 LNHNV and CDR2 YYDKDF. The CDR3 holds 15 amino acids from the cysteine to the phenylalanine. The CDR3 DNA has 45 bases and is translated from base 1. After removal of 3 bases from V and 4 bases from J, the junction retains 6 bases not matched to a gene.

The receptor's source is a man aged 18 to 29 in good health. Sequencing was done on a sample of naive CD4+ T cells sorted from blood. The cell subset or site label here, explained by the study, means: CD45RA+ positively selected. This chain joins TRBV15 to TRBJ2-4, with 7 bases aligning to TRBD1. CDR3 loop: CATSRAGTAKNIQYF. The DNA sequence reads TGTGCCACCAGCAGGGCCGGGACAGCGAAAAACATTCAGTACTTC.